This T cell receptor (beta chain) originates from a study of T cells in localized non-small cell lung cancer. Comments on this clone: The target antigen is unknown.

TCRdb's copy holds only in-frame clones and misses some; the assay was immunoSEQ multiplex PCR. Of several thousand clones listed, roughly 60% are singletons. V was clipped by 2 bases and J by 8 bases, with 11 bases between them. Germline CDR1 reads WSHSY; CDR2 reads SAAADI. CDR3 length: 13 residues. Overall study findings and caveats: It remains possible that heterogeneity exists, since only one tumor region was sequenced. Within adjacent lung there appeared a median around 55 of the top 100 tumor clones. Highest T cell clonality was seen in uninvolved adjacent lung, surpassing that measured in tumor. Among blood samples, higher T cell density accompanied longer overall survival.

This receptor was taken from a male donor aged 60 or over with stage I squamous cell lung carcinoma. The starting material was lymph node tissue, obtained before any cancer treatment. The J gene is TRBJ2-3, the V gene TRBV10-2, with D uncertain. CDR3 loop: CASSEVALSTQYF. For the CDR3, the DNA is TGCGCCAGCAGTGAGGTTGCTTTAAGTACGCAGTATTTT.